This entry lists 17 T cell receptor beta chains sequenced from one sample in a study of PD-L1 blockade in urothelial cancer. Specified time point: pretreatment peripheral blood. Profiled with immunoSEQ multiplex PCR; TCRdb holds only in-frame clones, not every one. Counted here are around 130,000 clones, 70% to 85% occurring once; the ten biggest clones make up 3.2%. This specimen was PBMCs, taken around atezolizumab (anti-PD-L1) treatment. These receptors originate from a man over 45 with urothelial cancer.

CDR3 amino acids: CASSDSGSYNEQFF. In DNA, the CDR3 is TGCGCCAGCAGTGATTCAGGGTCCTACAATGAGCAGTTCTTC. The chain has TRBV10-1 and TRBJ2-1, with D perhaps matching TRBD1 (5 bases). The CDR3 is made up of 14 amino acids. Trimming removed 3 bases from V and 1 base from J, with 7 bases in between. CDR1 is WNHNN and CDR2 is SYGVQD in the germline V gene (reference sequence).

The V gene is TRBV23-1, the J gene TRBJ2-7, with D possibly TRBD2 on 6 matching bases. TRBV23-1 is treated as an ORF (open reading frame) with a function not yet certain. The CDR3 loop spans 15 amino acids. With 6 bases removed from V and 0 bases from J, the gap between germline ends came to 15 bases. CDR3 sequence reads: CASSHTDGSSYEQYF. The CDR3 DNA is TGCGCCAGCAGCCATACCGACGGGAGCTCCTACGAGCAGTACTTC.

This clone was counted only a few times. J is TRBJ2-7 and V is TRBV11-2; 7 bases fit TRBD1. V lost 1 base, J lost 0 bases, and 9 bases stayed unmatched. Per germline, CDR1 SGHAT and CDR2 FQNNGV. The length of the CDR3 is 17 residues. Here the CDR3 reads CASSLGWDSALSYEQYF. CDR3 DNA: TGTGCCAGCAGCTTAGGTTGGGACAGCGCACTCTCCTACGAGCAGTACTTC.

The chain carries TRBV9 and TRBJ2-7; 16 nucleotides match TRBD2. Germline CDR1 reads SGDLS; CDR2 reads YYNGEE. The CDR3 has 16 amino acids. Unmatched junction bases numbered 5, after V lost 5 bases and J lost 3 bases. The CDR3 sequence: CASSGTSGRALYEQYF. The CDR3 DNA is TGTGCCAGCAGTGGGACTAGCGGGAGGGCCCTCTACGAGCAGTACTTC.

This clone was seen only a few times. The gene calls are TRBV28 and TRBJ1-2; maybe TRBD1 (6 bases). CDR3 length: 13 amino acids. Per germline, CDR1 MDHEN and CDR2 SYDVKM. The germline V and J ends were trimmed by 7 bases and 4 bases, with 13 bases remaining between them. The CDR3 loop reads CASMHRDVYGYTF. The CDR3 nucleotides are TGTGCCAGCATGCACAGGGACGTCTATGGCTACACCTTC.

This chain connects TRBV6-5 to TRBJ2-7; a possible D gene is TRBD2 (6 bases). Germline values: CDR1 MNHEY, CDR2 SVGAGI. With 2 bases removed from V and 6 bases from J, the gap between germline ends came to 20 bases. The CDR3 length is 16 residues. This chain's CDR3 is CASSYPTSRGRLEQYF. The CDR3 nucleotides are TGTGCCAGCAGTTACCCGACATCGCGGGGCCGTCTCGAGCAGTACTTC.

V usage is TRBV5-5 and J usage is TRBJ1-1; no clear D gene. Germline V lookup: CDR1 SGHKS, CDR2 YYEKEE (reference sequence). V dropped 4 bases and J dropped 1 base, with 11 bases sitting between them. This CDR3 region has 14 residues. In DNA form, the CDR3 reads TGTGCCAGCAGCACCTCTCCGGGGAACACTGAAGCTTTCTTT. Translating gives CASSTSPGNTEAFF.

A single count supports this clone. The chain employs TRBV5-6 and TRBJ2-1; no definite D call. The CDR3 contains 16 residues. Per germline, CDR1 SGHDT and CDR2 YYEEEE. V lost 1 base, J lost 0 bases, and 11 bases lay in between. CDR3 sequence reads: CASSLYTPSSYNEQFF. In nucleotides, the CDR3 is TGTGCCAGCAGCTTGTACACGCCTAGCTCCTACAATGAGCAGTTCTTC.

V gene TRBV9 combines with J gene TRBJ2-1, with 13 bases that match TRBD2. In germline, CDR1 is SGDLS, CDR2 YYNGEE. This CDR3 spans 15 amino acids. V gave up 3 bases and J gave up 7 bases; unmatched junction bases: 4. This CDR3 is CASSARLAGGNEQFF. The CDR3 DNA reads as TGTGCCAGCAGCGCTAGACTAGCGGGAGGTAATGAGCAGTTCTTC.

The V gene is TRBV11-2, the J gene TRBJ1-6; tentatively, D is TRBD1 (5 bases). Trimming removed 5 bases at V and 7 bases at J, with 21 bases between. The germline V gene has CDR1 SGHAT and CDR2 FQNNGV. CDR3 length: 17 amino acids. The CDR3 loop is CASSPLKGRKENSPLHF. DNA for the CDR3: TGTGCCAGCAGCCCCCTGAAGGGGCGGAAGGAGAATTCACCCCTCCACTTT. Supplemented by reference TRBV11-2 and TRBJ1-6, the full variable domain reads EAGVAQSPRYKIIEKRQSVAFWCNPISGHATLYWYQQILGQGPKLLIQFQNNGVVDDSQLPKDRFSAERLKGVDSTLKIQPAKLEDSAVYLCASSPLKGRKENSPLHFGNGTRLTVT.

The rearrangement links TRBV5-4 to TRBJ1-2; 7 bases align to TRBD1. Germline loops: CDR1 SGHNT, CDR2 YYREEE (reference sequence). The CDR3 totals 15 residues. The J segment lost 4 bases and the V segment lost 0 bases, leaving 6 bases of the junction unmatched. CDR3 sequence: CASSLAGTVSYGYTF. CDR3 nucleotides: TGTGCCAGCAGCTTGGCCGGGACAGTCAGCTATGGCTACACCTTC.

The chain uses TRBV5-1 and TRBJ2-2; the D is unclear. There are 14 residues in the CDR3. From germline, CDR1 is SGHRS and CDR2 YFSETQ. With 0 bases removed from V and 5 bases from J, the gap between germline ends came to 8 bases. The CDR3 DNA follows: TGCGCCAGCAGCTTGGGACAACTTACCGGGGAGCTGTTTTTT. It translates to CASSLGQLTGELFF.

The rearrangement joins TRBV10-1 to TRBJ2-7; tentatively, D is TRBD2 (6 bases). The CDR3 has 17 amino acids. Germline V lookup: CDR1 WNHNN, CDR2 SYGVQD (reference sequence). Trimming shortened V by 0 bases and J by 6 bases, and 21 bases separated the two germline ends. CDR3 residues: CASSESTLCSRGCEQYF. Written as DNA, the CDR3 is TGCGCCAGCAGTGAGTCGACACTATGCTCCCGGGGGTGCGAGCAGTACTTC.

The V gene is TRBV6-1, the J gene TRBJ2-1; weak D call: TRBD2 (5 bases). The CDR3 runs 13 residues. The V end was cut by 8 bases, the J end by 4 bases, with 12 bases between. From germline, CDR1 is MNHNS and CDR2 SASEGT. CDR3: CASGFGIYNEQFF. The DNA for the CDR3 is TGTGCCAGCGGATTCGGGATTTACAATGAGCAGTTCTTC.

The J gene is TRBJ2-7, the V gene TRBV2, with D possibly matching TRBD1 (7 bases). Germline V gives CDR1 SNHLY, CDR2 FYNNEI. Trimming left V 6 bases short and J 1 base short, with 13 bases between. CDR3 length equals 14 residues. As DNA, the CDR3 is TGTGCCAGCAGAGGCGGGACAGATTCCTACGAGCAGTACTTC. This codes for CASRGGTDSYEQYF.

The chain carries TRBV19 and TRBJ2-7; 12 bases are shared with TRBD2. CDR3 length: 15 amino acids. Trimming removed 4 bases from V and 5 bases from J; junction bases left unmatched: 6. CDR1 is LNHDA, CDR2 SQIVND, per germline (reference sequence). In DNA, the CDR3 is TGTGCCAGTAGTACGCGGACTAGCGGGACACACGAGCAGTACTTC. Protein sequence: CASSTRTSGTHEQYF.

The J gene is TRBJ1-2, the V gene TRBV9, with a tentative D call TRBD1 (5 bases). CDR1 is SGDLS, CDR2 YYNGEE, per germline. The ends were cut back, 0 bases at V and 5 bases at J, with 14 bases in the middle. The CDR3 is 15 residues long. DNA of the CDR3: TGTGCCAGCAGCGTAGAGCCAGGGCCTCAATATGGCTACACCTTC. It specifies CASSVEPGPQYGYTF.